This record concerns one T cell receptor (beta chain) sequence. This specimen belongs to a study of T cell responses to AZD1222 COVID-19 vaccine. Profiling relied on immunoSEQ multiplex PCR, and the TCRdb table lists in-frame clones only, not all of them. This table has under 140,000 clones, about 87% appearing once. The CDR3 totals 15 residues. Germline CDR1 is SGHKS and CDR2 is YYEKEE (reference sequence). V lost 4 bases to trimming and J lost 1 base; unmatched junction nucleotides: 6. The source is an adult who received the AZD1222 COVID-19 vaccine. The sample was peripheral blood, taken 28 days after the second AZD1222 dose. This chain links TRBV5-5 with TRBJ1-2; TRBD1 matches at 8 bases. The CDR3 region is CASSVAGQVNYGYTF. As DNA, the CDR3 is TGTGCCAGCAGCGTGGCGGGACAGGTTAACTATGGCTACACCTTC.